The 27 T cell receptor beta chains below all came from one sample that was sequenced in a study of glioma-infiltrating T cells after dendritic cell vaccination. Libraries were prepared by immunoSEQ multiplex PCR; TCRdb keeps only in-frame clonotypes and omits some of them. Of around 96,000 clones listed, approximately 80% are singletons. Here the sequenced sample was blood, taken before dendritic cell vaccination. The source is a human donor with glioblastoma.

This clone was recorded only once. This chain connects TRBV11-2 to TRBJ2-7, with 8 bases that match TRBD1. The V gene's germline CDR1 is SGHAT and CDR2 FQNNGV. The CDR3 spans 15 residues. Unmatched junction bases numbered 9, after V lost 5 bases and J lost 3 bases. CDR3 amino acids: CASSQGRGPIYEQYF. The CDR3 bases are TGTGCCAGCAGCCAGGGCAGGGGGCCTATCTACGAGCAGTACTTC.

The chain couples TRBV5-1 to TRBJ2-3; no clear D. Germline V CDR1 and CDR2: SGHRS, YFSETQ. This CDR3 comprises 15 residues. Trimming took 7 bases from V and 0 from J, leaving 15 bases between them. CDR3 in amino acids: CASGPNSPSTDTQYF. In DNA, the CDR3 is TGCGCCAGCGGGCCCAACAGTCCTAGCACAGATACGCAGTATTTT.

The CDR3 reads CASSPSGMPSYNEQFF. The CDR3 bases are TGTGCCAGCAGCCCTAGCGGGATGCCTTCCTACAATGAGCAGTTCTTC. V usage is TRBV9 and J usage is TRBJ2-1; 9 bases align to TRBD2. Germline CDR1 SGDLS, CDR2 YYNGEE. J was trimmed by 1 base and V by 4 bases; bases with no gene match: 6. The CDR3 runs to 16 residues.

This chain uses TRBV29-1 with TRBJ1-4; 7 bases fit TRBD1. This CDR3 contains 15 residues. V trimming: 0 bases; J trimming: 8 bases; junction bases outside the gene matches: 9. Germline CDR1 SQVTM, CDR2 ANQGSEA. The CDR3 is CSVEDPQGGREKLFF. In nucleotides, the CDR3 is TGCAGCGTTGAAGATCCGCAGGGGGGTCGGGAAAAACTGTTTTTT.

The V and J genes are TRBV29-1 and TRBJ2-3; D is unresolved. This CDR3 spans 11 amino acids. Trimming shortened V by 4 bases and J by 2 bases, and 4 bases separated the two germline ends. From germline, CDR1 is SQVTM and CDR2 ANQGSEA. The CDR3 nucleotides read TGCAGCGTTGCCTCCACAGATACGCAGTATTTT. Its translation is CSVASTDTQYF.

The chain joins TRBV2 to TRBJ1-1; 7 bases agree with TRBD1. CDR1 is SNHLY, CDR2 FYNNEI, per germline. This CDR3 is built from 14 residues. The V and J ends lost 6 bases and 1 base, in that order; junction bases with no gene match: 5. The CDR3 loop reads CASRLGQTNTEAFF. The CDR3 DNA reads as TGTGCCAGCAGGCTGGGACAGACGAACACTGAAGCTTTCTTT.

The chain employs TRBV10-3 and TRBJ1-2; D possibly corresponds to TRBD1 (5 bases). This CDR3 comprises 13 residues. Between the trimmed V and J ends, which lost 0 bases and 8 bases, there was a span of 10 bases. The germline CDR1 and CDR2 sequences are ENHRY and SYGVKD. Here the CDR3 reads CAISESKGVGYTF. Written as DNA, the CDR3 is TGTGCCATCAGTGAGTCAAAAGGGGTAGGCTACACCTTC.

V gene TRBV7-2 combines with J gene TRBJ2-5; the match to TRBD2 covers 9 bases. V was pared by 4 bases and J by 5 bases, with 8 bases of the junction left unmatched. The CDR3 has 15 amino acids. The germline CDR1 and CDR2 sequences are SGHTA and FQGNSA. Here the CDR3 reads CASSSPRGGWETQYF. The CDR3 nucleotides are TGTGCCAGCAGCTCACCGCGGGGGGGGTGGGAGACCCAGTACTTC.

The chain carries TRBV5-1 and TRBJ1-2; no firm D call. This CDR3 has 15 residues. Germline V gives CDR1 SGHRS, CDR2 YFSETQ. The V gene lost 0 bases and the J gene lost 4 bases, with 13 bases spanning the gap. DNA of the CDR3: TGCGCCAGCAGCTTGGCAACAGAAACCTTCTATGGCTACACCTTC. The encoded protein is CASSLATETFYGYTF.

This sequence joins TRBV2 and TRBJ1-6; possibly TRBD1 for D (5 bases). The CDR3 runs to 15 residues. The germline V gene has CDR1 SNHLY and CDR2 FYNNEI. The V end was cut by 6 bases, the J end by 3 bases, with 12 bases between. In DNA, the CDR3 is TGTGCCAGCAGCAGGGATGGAATCTATAATTCACCCCTCCACTTT. Its translation: CASSRDGIYNSPLHF.

The rearrangement links TRBV11-2 to TRBJ2-1; D is unresolved. The V end was cut by 3 bases, the J end by 4 bases, with 4 bases between. Germline CDR1 is SGHAT and CDR2 is FQNNGV. The CDR3 loop spans 12 amino acids. The CDR3 is CASSFSYNEQFF. The CDR3 DNA reads as TGTGCCAGCAGCTTTAGTTACAATGAGCAGTTCTTC.

The rearrangement joins TRBV10-3 to TRBJ2-6, with D maybe TRBD1 (5 bases). V lost 6 bases to trimming and J lost 0 bases, with 6 bases between them. This CDR3 region has 14 residues. In germline, CDR1 is ENHRY, CDR2 SYGVKD. The CDR3 nucleotides are TGTGCCATCAGAGGGGACTCTGGGGCCAACGTCCTGACTTTC. This translates into CAIRGDSGANVLTF.

This clone was counted once. This chain links TRBV25-1 with TRBJ1-4, with D possibly being TRBD1 (6 bases). The V end was cut by 2 bases, the J end by 8 bases, with 12 bases between. The CDR3 extends over 14 amino acids. Germline V CDR1 and CDR2: MGHDK, SYGVNS. CDR3 bases: TGTGCCAGCAGTGAAACAGGGTGGGAGGAAAAACTGTTTTTT. This codes for CASSETGWEEKLFF. The full variable domain, its missing parts supplied by reference TRBV25-1 and TRBJ1-4, is EADIYQTPRYLVIGTGKKITLECSQTMGHDKMYWYQQDPGMELHLIHYSYGVNSTEKGDLSSESTVSRIRTEHFPLTLESARPSHTSQYLCASSETGWEEKLFFGSGTQLSVL.

The CDR3: CAAGLTHAEQYF. For the CDR3, the DNA is TGTGCCGCAGGACTAACCCACGCCGAGCAGTACTTC. The rearrangement uses TRBV10-3 and TRBJ2-7, with D possibly TRBD2 on 6 matching bases. Germline assignment: CDR1 ENHRY and CDR2 SYGVKD. V lost 11 bases to trimming and J lost 6 bases, with 17 bases between them. The length of the CDR3 is 12 residues.

V usage is TRBV28 and J usage is TRBJ1-2, with D perhaps TRBD1 (5 bases). The germline V and J ends were trimmed by 7 bases and 0 bases, with 9 bases remaining between them. Germline-derived CDR1 and CDR2 are MDHEN and SYDVKM. The CDR3 extends over 13 amino acids. DNA for the CDR3: TGTGCCAGCAAACAGGAAGCTAACTATGGCTACACCTTC. Translation gives CASKQEANYGYTF.

The rearrangement uses TRBV7-2 and TRBJ2-7; D gene uncertain. The CDR3 consists of 16 residues. Deletions cut 1 base from V and 0 bases from J, with 13 bases between. Germline V gene sequence: CDR1 SGHTA, CDR2 FQGNSA. CDR3 in amino acids: CASSLEMGRFSYEQYF. In DNA form, the CDR3 reads TGTGCCAGCAGCTTAGAGATGGGCAGATTCTCCTACGAGCAGTACTTC.

This clone was picked up one time. The chain employs TRBV6-5 and TRBJ1-2; D possibly corresponds to TRBD1 (5 bases). This CDR3 region has 15 residues. Trimming cost V 3 bases and J 3 bases, with 14 bases left between them. CDR1 is MNHEY and CDR2 is SVGAGI in the germline V gene. The CDR3 DNA reads as TGTGCCAGCAGTTATTGGCGGGGCGCAGACTATGGCTACACCTTC. It encodes CASSYWRGADYGYTF.

The chain uses TRBV20-1 and TRBJ2-7, with unresolved D. CDR1 is DFQATT and CDR2 is SNEGSKA in the germline V gene (reference sequence). V was shortened by 3 bases and J by 2 bases, with 5 bases between the two germline ends. This CDR3 is 11 amino acids long. CDR3 residues: CSASQTYEQYF. CDR3 coding DNA: TGCAGTGCTAGTCAAACCTACGAGCAGTACTTC.

The rearrangement joins TRBV19 to TRBJ1-1; TRBD1 aligns across 9 bases. The CDR3 is 15 residues long. Trimming took 3 bases from V and 10 from J; bases not matched to a gene: 12. Germline CDR1 is LNHDA and CDR2 is SQIVND (reference sequence). CDR3 region: CASSMDWTGASSAFF. Here the CDR3 DNA reads TGTGCCAGTAGTATGGACTGGACAGGGGCTTCGTCAGCTTTCTTT.

The V call is TRBV28, the J call TRBJ2-2; tentative D call: TRBD1 (6 bases). The CDR3 is made up of 14 amino acids. CDR1 MDHEN and CDR2 SYDVKM come from the germline V gene. V was pared by 6 bases and J by 4 bases, with 12 bases between. CDR3: CASRSGVATGELFF. CDR3 DNA: TGTGCCAGCAGGTCAGGGGTCGCCACCGGGGAGCTGTTTTTT.

The chain has TRBV7-2 and TRBJ2-1, with D unclear. Germline CDR1 and CDR2: SGHTA and FQGNSA. V was cut by 2 bases and J by 2 bases, with 10 bases left in between. The CDR3 loop spans 15 amino acids. The CDR3 sequence is CASSLTYSTYNEQFF. The DNA of the CDR3 is TGTGCCAGCAGCTTAACTTACTCCACCTACAATGAGCAGTTCTTC. Full variable domain (rest looked up from reference TRBV7-2 and TRBJ2-1): GAGVSQSPSNKVTEKGKDVELRCDPISGHTALYWYRQSLGQGLEFLIYFQGNSAPDKSGLPSDRFSAERTGGSVSTLTIQRTQQEDSAVYLCASSLTYSTYNEQFFGPGTRLTVL.

V gene TRBV5-1 combines with J gene TRBJ2-6, with 8 bases matching TRBD2. V lost 0 bases, J lost 2 bases, and 4 bases stayed unmatched. This CDR3 is 17 amino acids long. The germline CDR1 and CDR2 sequences are SGHRS and YFSETQ. CDR3 amino acids: CASSLGGAGAGANVLTF. CDR3 nucleotides: TGCGCCAGCAGCTTGGGAGGAGCGGGGGCTGGGGCCAACGTCCTGACTTTC.

The chain recombines TRBV6-5 with TRBJ2-1; 12 nucleotides line up with TRBD2. Trimming at V came to 4 bases and at J to 9 bases, leaving 4 bases not matched to a gene. This CDR3 is 14 amino acids long. Germline assignment: CDR1 MNHEY and CDR2 SVGAGI. As DNA, the CDR3 is TGTGCCAGCAGTTTTGGACTAGCGGGACGTGAGCAGTTCTTC. Protein sequence: CASSFGLAGREQFF.

This rearrangement joins TRBV5-1 to TRBJ2-3; 7 bases are shared with TRBD1. This CDR3 has 14 amino acids. CDR1 and CDR2 from the germline V gene are SGHRS and YFSETQ. Trimming at V came to 4 bases and at J to 5 bases, leaving 7 bases not matched to a gene. The CDR3 protein is CASSVDRAGDTQYF. CDR3 DNA sequence: TGCGCCAGCAGCGTAGACAGGGCTGGAGATACGCAGTATTTT.

The chain combines TRBV9 with TRBJ1-2; TRBD1 matches 8 bases. Per germline, CDR1 SGDLS and CDR2 YYNGEE. V lost 0 bases and J lost 4; bases outside the gene matches: 8. The CDR3 loop spans 16 amino acids. For the CDR3, the DNA is TGTGCCAGCAGCGTAGCTCAAGGACAGGGTCTCTATGGCTACACCTTC. This sequence encodes CASSVAQGQGLYGYTF.

The rearrangement joins TRBV6-6 to TRBJ2-4; the D gene is possibly TRBD2 (6 bases). The CDR3 consists of 15 residues. Germline V gives CDR1 MNHNY, CDR2 SVGAGI (reference sequence). V lost 7 bases and J lost 0, with 13 bases in between. The CDR3 is CASIDGGLAKNIQYF. The CDR3 DNA follows: TGTGCCAGCATTGACGGGGGTCTAGCCAAAAACATTCAGTACTTC.

J is TRBJ2-5 and V is TRBV5-1; 7 positions agree with TRBD1. The germline V gene has CDR1 SGHRS and CDR2 YFSETQ. With 4 bases clipped from V and 2 bases from J, the junction kept 5 bases outside the gene matches. The CDR3 extends over 14 amino acids. The CDR3 reads CASSIQGFQETQYF. In DNA form, the CDR3 reads TGCGCCAGCAGCATACAGGGGTTTCAAGAGACCCAGTACTTC. Combining the CDR3 with reference TRBV5-1 and TRBJ2-5 gives the whole variable domain KAGVTQTPRYLIKTRGQQVTLSCSPISGHRSVSWYQQTPGQGLQFLFEYFSETQRNKGNFPGRFSGRQFSNSRSEMNVSTLELGDSALYLCASSIQGFQETQYFGPGTRLLVL.